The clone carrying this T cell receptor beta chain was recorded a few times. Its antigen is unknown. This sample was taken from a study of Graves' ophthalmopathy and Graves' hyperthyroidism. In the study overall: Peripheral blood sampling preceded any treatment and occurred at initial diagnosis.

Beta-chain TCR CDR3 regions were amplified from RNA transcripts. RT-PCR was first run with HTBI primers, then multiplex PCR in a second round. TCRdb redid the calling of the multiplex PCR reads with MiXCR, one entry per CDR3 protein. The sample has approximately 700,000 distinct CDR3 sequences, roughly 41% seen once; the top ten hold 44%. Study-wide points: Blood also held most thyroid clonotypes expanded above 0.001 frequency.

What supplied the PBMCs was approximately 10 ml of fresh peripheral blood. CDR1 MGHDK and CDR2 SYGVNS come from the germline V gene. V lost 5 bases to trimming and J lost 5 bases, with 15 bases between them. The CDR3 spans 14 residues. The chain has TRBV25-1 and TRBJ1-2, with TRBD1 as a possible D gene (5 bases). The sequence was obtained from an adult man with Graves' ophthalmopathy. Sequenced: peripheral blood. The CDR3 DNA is TGTGCCAGCAGTCTACGGGACCTACTATATGGCTACACCTTC. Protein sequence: CASSLRDLLYGYTF.